These T cell receptor beta chains were read from a single sample in a study of shared clonotypes between healthy human individuals. Some clones are missing from TCRdb's copy, which holds only in-frame ones; the method was immunoSEQ multiplex PCR. This table has about 300,000 clones, 74% appearing once. Sequenced input: memory CD4+ T cells sorted from blood. The receptors originated from a man between 25 and 39 years old in good health. Both conserved end residues are part of each CDR3. D genes are given only for firm matches. Size is omitted from some rows. Given values are once, few, many or a class for expanded clones.

clone_size d_call j_call v_call cdr3_length cdr3_aa cdr3_nt
few - TRBJ1-2 TRBV28 15 CASWNVPLPGNGYTF TGTGCCAGCTGGAACGTTCCTCTACCGGGTAATGGCTACACCTTC
- - TRBJ2-6 TRBV14 16 CASSQVRGGGANVLTF TGTGCCAGCAGCCAAGTAAGGGGTGGTGGGGCCAACGTCCTGACTTTC
- - TRBJ1-1 TRBV5-1 11 CASSFETEAFF TGCGCCAGCAGCTTCGAGACTGAAGCTTTCTTT
- TRBD1 TRBJ1-2 TRBV6-1 15 CASRDRERSNYGYTF TGTGCCAGCAGGGACAGGGAACGGTCTAACTATGGCTACACCTTC
- - TRBJ1-3 TRBV6-1 14 CASSQTGAGNTIYF TGTGCCAGCAGTCAGACAGGAGCTGGAAACACCATATATTTT
- - TRBJ1-2 TRBV9 15 CASSVDSNGPSGYTF TGTGCCAGCAGCGTGGACTCCAATGGCCCCTCCGGCTACACCTTC
- TRBD2 TRBJ2-5 TRBV10-3 17 CAISERLAGKVQETQYF TGTGCCATCAGTGAACGACTAGCGGGGAAAGTCCAAGAGACCCAGTACTTC
- - TRBJ1-1 TRBV5-1 13 CASSLFTGTEAFF TGCGCCAGCAGCTTGTTTACGGGGACTGAAGCTTTCTTT
- TRBD2 TRBJ2-2 TRBV7-2 15 CASSAGLAGPGELFF TGTGCCAGCAGCGCAGGACTAGCGGGACCCGGGGAGCTGTTTTTT
- - TRBJ2-7 TRBV6-5 14 CASSYARATYEQYF TGTGCCAGCAGTTACGCCAGAGCCACCTACGAGCAGTACTTC
- - TRBJ2-3 TRBV18 13 CASSLKGSDTQYF TGTGCCAGCTCTCTAAAGGGGTCAGATACGCAGTATTTT
few TRBD2 TRBJ2-1 TRBV18 15 CASSSYTSGYNEQFF TGTGCCAGCTCATCCTACACTAGCGGGTACAATGAGCAGTTCTTC
- TRBD2 TRBJ2-3 TRBV5-5 16 CASSPGLATSTDTQYF TGTGCCAGCAGCCCGGGACTAGCGACTAGCACAGATACGCAGTATTTT
- - TRBJ2-7 TRBV2 15 CASSDPSRATYEQYF TGTGCCAGCAGTGACCCGTCGCGGGCCACTTACGAGCAGTACTTC
once TRBD1 TRBJ2-2 TRBV6-5 15 CASTPRTGTMGELFF TGTGCCAGCACCCCGAGGACAGGCACCATGGGGGAGCTGTTTTTT
few - TRBJ2-2 TRBV5-1 14 CASSIQEYTGELFF TGCGCCAGCAGCATACAGGAGTACACCGGGGAGCTGTTTTTT
- - TRBJ2-2 TRBV20-1 10 CSARKVELFF TGCAGTGCTAGGAAGGTGGAGCTGTTTTTT
few TRBD2 TRBJ2-5 TRBV7-2 15 CASSPRLAGKETQYF TGTGCCAGCAGCCCCCGGCTAGCGGGTAAAGAGACCCAGTACTTC
once - TRBJ1-4 TRBV5-1 15 CASSSQTSTNEKLFF TGCGCCAGCAGCTCACAGACGTCAACTAATGAAAAACTGTTTTTT
once TRBD1 TRBJ1-3 TRBV19 15 CASSILQGAGNTIYF TGTGCCAGTAGTATTCTCCAGGGGGCTGGAAACACCATATATTTT
- TRBD1 TRBJ2-1 TRBV7-3 13 CASSRQGNTEQFF TGTGCCAGCAGCCGACAGGGCAACACTGAGCAGTTCTTC
- - TRBJ1-4 TRBV27 12 CASRSRGEKLFF TGTGCCAGCAGGTCAAGAGGGGAAAAACTGTTTTTT
few - TRBJ2-1 TRBV7-7 16 CASSSHPGAAGNEQFF TGTGCCAGCAGCTCCCACCCAGGAGCCGCGGGCAATGAGCAGTTCTTC
- - TRBJ2-3 TRBV6-1 15 CASKVSGFLRHTQYF TGTGCCAGCAAAGTGAGCGGGTTCCTCAGGCATACGCAGTATTTT
- - TRBJ1-5 TRBV5-5 13 CASSDSFAQPQHF TGTGCCAGCAGTGACAGTTTTGCCCAGCCCCAGCATTTT
- - TRBJ1-3 TRBV5-1 13 CASYDSSGNTIYF TGCGCCAGCTACGACAGTTCTGGAAACACCATATATTTT
- TRBD2 TRBJ2-1 TRBV4-2 14 CASSTVGGGAEQFF TGTGCCAGCAGCACCGTGGGGGGAGGGGCTGAGCAGTTCTTC
few - TRBJ1-5 TRBV7-6 13 CASSLGRNQPQHF TGTGCCAGCAGCTTAGGACGGAATCAGCCCCAGCATTTT
- - TRBJ1-5 TRBV30 13 CAWSATRNQPQHF TGTGCCTGGAGCGCGACTAGGAATCAGCCCCAGCATTTT
few TRBD1 TRBJ2-7 TRBV5-1 14 CASSLGLTGGEQYF TGCGCCAGCAGCTTGGGATTGACAGGGGGCGAGCAGTACTTC
- TRBD1 TRBJ1-1 TRBV5-1 14 CASSPGQGVTEAFF TGCGCCAGCAGCCCCGGACAGGGGGTTACTGAAGCTTTCTTT
- - TRBJ2-1 TRBV2 13 CASSRLVYNEQFF TGTGCCAGCAGCCGACTAGTCTACAATGAGCAGTTCTTC
- - TRBJ1-1 TRBV7-7 15 CASSWTGTPNTEAFF TGTGCCAGCAGCTGGACCGGGACACCGAACACTGAAGCTTTCTTT
- - TRBJ1-1 TRBV5-6 14 CASTDDQGSTEAFF TGTGCCAGCACCGATGATCAGGGGAGCACTGAAGCTTTCTTT
many TRBD1 TRBJ2-1 TRBV2 13 CASTGQGEGEQFF TGTGCCAGCACGGGACAGGGGGAAGGTGAGCAGTTCTTC
- TRBD2 TRBJ2-7 TRBV5-8 14 CASSLKAGDYEQYF TGTGCCAGCAGCTTGAAAGCGGGAGATTACGAGCAGTACTTC
- - TRBJ1-3 TRBV6-5 16 CASSYSTGLSGNTIYF TGTGCCAGCAGTTACTCGACAGGACTCTCTGGAAACACCATATATTTT
few TRBD2 TRBJ2-3 TRBV6-6 16 CASSSLAGGVSDTQYF TGTGCCAGCAGTTCGCTAGCGGGAGGGGTCTCAGATACGCAGTATTTT
once TRBD1 TRBJ2-7 TRBV5-1 16 CASSLQGTGAGNEQYF TGCGCCAGCAGCTTGCAAGGGACAGGGGCGGGTAACGAGCAGTACTTC
- - TRBJ1-1 TRBV29-1 11 CSVVTNTEAFF TGCAGCGTCGTGACGAACACTGAAGCTTTCTTT
once - TRBJ2-2 TRBV5-1 15 CASTSQNGEAGELFF TGCGCCAGCACCTCCCAAAACGGGGAGGCCGGGGAGCTGTTTTTT
once TRBD1 TRBJ1-5 TRBV19 14 CASMSGGGNQPQHF TGTGCCAGTATGTCAGGGGGCGGGAATCAGCCCCAGCATTTT
- - TRBJ2-1 TRBV6-6 14 CASSSTASGKEQFF TGTGCCAGCAGTTCCACGGCCAGCGGAAAGGAGCAGTTCTTC
- TRBD2 TRBJ2-1 TRBV30 14 CAGRGVAGVNEQFF TGTGCCGGCCGCGGGGTAGCGGGAGTCAATGAGCAGTTCTTC
- - TRBJ2-1 TRBV10-3 12 CAISRQGVEQFF TGTGCCATCTCCCGGCAGGGCGTCGAGCAGTTCTTC
- TRBD1 TRBJ1-2 TRBV9 14 CASSTGGINYGYTF TGTGCCAGCTCTACAGGGGGAATAAACTATGGCTACACCTTC
- - TRBJ1-2 TRBV4-1 19 CASSQAGGELATTNYGYTF TGCGCCAGCAGCCAAGCCGGGGGGGAACTGGCTACGACTAACTATGGCTACACCTTC
- - TRBJ2-1 TRBV4-2 16 CASSQASRGLVDEQFF TGTGCCAGCAGCCAAGCTTCGCGGGGCCTTGTGGATGAGCAGTTCTTC
- TRBD1 TRBJ2-7 TRBV2 15 CASRSAGTGTYEQYF TGTGCCAGCAGATCAGCCGGGACAGGTACCTACGAGCAGTACTTC
- TRBD2 TRBJ2-3 TRBV7-2 19 CASSLVGTSGINLRDTQYF TGTGCCAGCAGCTTAGTTGGGACTAGCGGGATAAATTTGAGGGATACGCAGTATTTT
- - TRBJ2-1 TRBV5-1 15 CASSLQRQIYNEQFF TGCGCCAGCAGCTTGCAAAGGCAGATCTACAATGAGCAGTTCTTC
- - TRBJ1-3 TRBV6-5 13 CASSWGPGNTIYF TGTGCCAGCAGTTGGGGACCTGGAAACACCATATATTTT
- - TRBJ2-1 TRBV28 17 CASSPPFGQTSYNEQFF TGTGCCAGCAGCCCTCCCTTTGGGCAGACTTCCTACAATGAGCAGTTCTTC